The present T cell receptor beta chain was sequenced within a study of T cell repertoires in cytomegalovirus infection. The CDR3 is 15 residues long. Trimming removed 7 bases from V and 5 bases from J; junction bases left unmatched: 9. Germline V lookup: CDR1 MGHDK, CDR2 SYGVNS. Findings and limits, study-wide: HLA-C-restricted TCR beta clonotypes specific for CMV led the ex vivo response.

On this clonotype itself: As yet, its antigen is unknown.

Each CDR3 protein gets one entry after TCRdb re-called the reads with MiXCR. The table has a few hundred thousand distinct CDR3 sequences, 17% seen once. V gene TRBV25-1 combines with J gene TRBJ2-3; TRBD2 matches 10 bases. The TCR comes from a human donor in good health (CMV status not recorded). Some clones in this sample may be carry-over from other donors' samples. Material: PBMCs. The CDR3 sequence is CASNSAGGPQDTQYF. The DNA of the CDR3 is TGTGCCAGCAACTCAGCGGGGGGGCCTCAAGATACGCAGTATTTT.